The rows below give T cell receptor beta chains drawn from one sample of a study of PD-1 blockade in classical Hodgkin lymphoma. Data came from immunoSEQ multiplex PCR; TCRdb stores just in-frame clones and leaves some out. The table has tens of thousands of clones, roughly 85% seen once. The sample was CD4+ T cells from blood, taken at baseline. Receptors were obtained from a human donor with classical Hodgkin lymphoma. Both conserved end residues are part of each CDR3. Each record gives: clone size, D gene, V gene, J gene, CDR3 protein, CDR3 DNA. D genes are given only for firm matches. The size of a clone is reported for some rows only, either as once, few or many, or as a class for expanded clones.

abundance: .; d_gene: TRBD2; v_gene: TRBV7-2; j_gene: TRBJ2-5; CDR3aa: CASSLVTSGGGETQYF; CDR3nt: TGTGCCAGCAGCTTAGTTACTAGCGGAGGAGGGGAGACCCAGTACTTC
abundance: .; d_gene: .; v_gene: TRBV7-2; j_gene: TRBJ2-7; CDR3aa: CASSLYTEQYF; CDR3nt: TGTGCCAGCAGCTTATATACCGAGCAGTACTTC
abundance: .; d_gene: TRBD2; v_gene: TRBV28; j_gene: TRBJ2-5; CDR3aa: CASRQNSGRAGGTQYF; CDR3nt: TGTGCCAGCAGGCAAAATAGCGGGAGGGCCGGGGGGACCCAGTACTTC
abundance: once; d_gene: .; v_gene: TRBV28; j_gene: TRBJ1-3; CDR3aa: CASRDLNTIYF; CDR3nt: TGTGCCAGCAGGGACTTAAACACCATATATTTT
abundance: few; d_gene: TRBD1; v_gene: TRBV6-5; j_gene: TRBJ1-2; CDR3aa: CASRSGTGKSYTF; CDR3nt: TGTGCCAGCAGGTCCGGGACAGGGAAGAGCTACACCTTC
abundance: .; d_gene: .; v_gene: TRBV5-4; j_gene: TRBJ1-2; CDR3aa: CASTIEWVSDGYTF; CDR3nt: TGTGCCAGCACCATTGAGTGGGTTTCTGATGGCTACACCTTC
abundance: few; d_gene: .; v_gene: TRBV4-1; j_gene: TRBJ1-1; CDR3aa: CASSDTRTNTEAFF; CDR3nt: TGCGCCAGCAGCGATACCAGAACGAACACTGAAGCTTTCTTT
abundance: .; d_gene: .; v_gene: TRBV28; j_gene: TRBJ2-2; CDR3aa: CASSLVGRSNTGELFF; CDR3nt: TGTGCCAGCAGTTTAGTGGGCCGTTCGAACACCGGGGAGCTGTTTTTT
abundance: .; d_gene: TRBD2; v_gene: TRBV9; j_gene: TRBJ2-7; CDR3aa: CASSVGLAAYEQYF; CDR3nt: TGTGCCAGCAGCGTAGGACTAGCGGCCTACGAGCAGTACTTC
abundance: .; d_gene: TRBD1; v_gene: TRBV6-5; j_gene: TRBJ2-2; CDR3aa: CASSYVRTGVGELFF; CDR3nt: TGTGCCAGCAGTTACGTGAGGACAGGGGTCGGGGAGCTGTTTTTT
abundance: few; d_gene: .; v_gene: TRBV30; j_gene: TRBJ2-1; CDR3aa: CALRRASYNEQFF; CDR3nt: TGTGCCCTACGGAGGGCCTCCTACAATGAGCAGTTCTTC
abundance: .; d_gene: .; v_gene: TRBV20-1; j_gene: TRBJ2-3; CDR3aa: CAGSTDTQYF; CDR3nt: TGCGCCGGAAGCACAGATACGCAGTATTTT
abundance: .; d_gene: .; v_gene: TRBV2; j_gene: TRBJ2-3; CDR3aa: CASDRTDTQYF; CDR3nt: TGTGCCTCGGACAGAACAGATACGCAGTATTTT